The clone carrying this TCR beta chain was seen many times. The germline V gene encodes CDR1 SQVTM and CDR2 ANQGSEA. Trimming cost V 5 bases and J 0 bases; bases outside gene matches: 2. This CDR3 is built from 13 residues. This sample stems from a study of T cells in Graves' hyperthyroidism and ophthalmopathy. RNA transcripts yielded amplified TCR beta CDR3 regions. The HTBI set primed first-round TCR CDR3 RT-PCR. Via MiXCR, TCRdb re-called the multiplex PCR reads, giving one row per CDR3 protein. Of 450,000 to 700,000 distinct CDR3 sequences in the sample, just over 45% were seen once. The source is a woman aged 18-29 years with Graves' hyperthyroidism. The material sequenced was peripheral blood or thyroid tissue (not recorded which). The V and J genes are TRBV29-1 and TRBJ2-5; 8 bases are a match to TRBD1. CDR3 DNA: TGCAGCGTTCGGGACAGGTACCAAGAGACCCAGTACTTC. Its translation: CSVRDRYQETQYF.